Below, one TCR beta chain is given with its context. Its antigen is as yet unknown. The assay was immunoSEQ multiplex PCR, and TCRdb's table has in-frame clones only and misses some. Among approximately 61,000 clones listed, roughly four fifths were seen once. The record originates from a study of radiation and T cells in renal cell carcinoma. Background on the study: Nephrectomy followed 15 Gy stereotactic body radiation by 4 weeks.

General observations from the study: In blood, top tumor clones expanded by 2 weeks, shrinking by 4. No pretreatment tumor biopsies were available for baseline clonotypes.

Sample time point: blood 2 weeks post-SBRT. Treatment described: 15 Gy SBRT to primary tumor, nephrectomy 4 weeks later. Blood was sampled at baseline, 2 weeks and 4 weeks after SBRT. Germline V gives CDR1 LNHDA, CDR2 SQIVND (reference sequence). V was clipped by 7 bases and J by 3 bases, with 16 bases between them. The CDR3 has 14 amino acids. The V and J genes are TRBV19 and TRBJ2-7; perhaps D is TRBD1 or TRBD2 (5 bases each). This clonotype was sampled from a man aged 55 to 70 with renal cell carcinoma. The sequencing here drew on blood, taken from a patient whose treatment included radiotherapy and nephrectomy. In DNA form, the CDR3 reads TGTGCCAGTAAGGACGAAGCAGGGAGCTACGAGCAGTACGTC. It translates to CASKDEAGSYEQYV.